The rows below give T cell receptor beta chains drawn from one sample of a study of CD8 T cells in ankylosing spondylitis. TCRdb itself ran the 5' RACE reads through MiXCR, one entry per CDR3 protein. The sample lists 390,000 or so distinct CDR3 sequences, 20% to 25% occurring once. The sequencing sample was made of blood, either unsorted or a sorted T cell fraction (not recorded which). The receptors were sampled from a male donor with ankylosing spondylitis. CDR3s include the opening cysteine and the closing phenylalanine or tryptophan. For some rows the clone size is stated as once, few or many, or as a class when expanded; others skip it.

j_call,clone_size,v_call,cdr3_aa
TRBJ2-7,-,TRBV6-1,CASSEAPAGRIPYEQYF
TRBJ2-3,-,TRBV9,CASSGGDRNTDTQYF
TRBJ2-1,once,TRBV5-6,CASSSVFRAGGEQFF
TRBJ2-5,-,TRBV7-3,CASSPHSGRQTQYF
TRBJ1-1,-,TRBV9,CASSWGGGQSNTEAFF
TRBJ2-2,-,TRBV2,CASSLAGADTGELFF
TRBJ1-6,-,TRBV7-9,CASSLEGSPLHF
TRBJ1-3,-,TRBV5-1,CASSLPGAGNTIYF
TRBJ1-1,-,TRBV27,CASSFAPPGTWVTEAFF
TRBJ2-1,-,TRBV6-2/TRBV6-3,CASSYPLQVPYNEQFF
TRBJ2-3,few,TRBV6-1,CASSVSYREVGDTQYF
TRBJ2-6,-,TRBV10-3,CAISELGDSGANVLTF
TRBJ2-1,few,TRBV18,CASSPLLQDHNEQFF
TRBJ2-1,-,TRBV5-1,CASNLEAGYYNEQFF
TRBJ2-1,few,TRBV4-2,CASSQGTSGYNEQFF
TRBJ2-3,many,TRBV5-1,CASSSARGNTDTQYF
TRBJ1-1,few,TRBV15,CATSRVDWEAAAFF
TRBJ2-7,few,TRBV7-2,CASSLRVGGGSAYEQYF
TRBJ1-6,-,TRBV20-1,CSAPVGGRRYSPLHF
TRBJ2-1,-,TRBV5-1,CASSGGLRRSYNEQFF
TRBJ2-2,-,TRBV27,CASSFGVPNTGELFF
TRBJ1-1,few,TRBV11-3,CASSLVSMSTEAFF
TRBJ2-5,-,TRBV25-1,CASSEWAGLGETQYF
TRBJ2-3,-,TRBV6-1,CASTGFRTDTQYF
TRBJ1-5,-,TRBV2,CASSLISQPQHF
TRBJ2-5,few,TRBV4-2,CASSQRQLYRPTPRDETQYF
TRBJ2-1,-,TRBV20-1,CSASAMASGNNEQFF
TRBJ2-7,few,TRBV3-1,CASSHGAAVSYEQYF